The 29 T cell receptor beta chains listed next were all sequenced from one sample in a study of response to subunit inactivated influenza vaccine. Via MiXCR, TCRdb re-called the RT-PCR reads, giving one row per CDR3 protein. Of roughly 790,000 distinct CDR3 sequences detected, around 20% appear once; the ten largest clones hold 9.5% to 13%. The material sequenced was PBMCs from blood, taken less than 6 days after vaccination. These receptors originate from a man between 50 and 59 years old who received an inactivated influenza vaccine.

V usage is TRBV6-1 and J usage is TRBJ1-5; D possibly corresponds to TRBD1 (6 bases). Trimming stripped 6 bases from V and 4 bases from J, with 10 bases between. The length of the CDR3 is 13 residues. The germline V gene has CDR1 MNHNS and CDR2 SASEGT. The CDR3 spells CASSGGANQPQHF. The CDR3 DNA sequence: TGTGCCAGCAGCGGGGGCGCGAATCAGCCCCAGCATTTT.

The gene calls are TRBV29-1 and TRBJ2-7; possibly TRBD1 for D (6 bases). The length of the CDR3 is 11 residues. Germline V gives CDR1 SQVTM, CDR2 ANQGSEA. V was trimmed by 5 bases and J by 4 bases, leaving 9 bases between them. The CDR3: CSVKQGYEQYF. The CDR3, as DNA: TGCAGCGTTAAACAGGGATACGAGCAGTACTTC.

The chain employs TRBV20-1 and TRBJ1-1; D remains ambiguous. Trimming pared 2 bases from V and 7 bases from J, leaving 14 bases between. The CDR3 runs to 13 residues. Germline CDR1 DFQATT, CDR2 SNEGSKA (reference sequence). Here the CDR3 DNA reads TGCAGTGCTAGATTCTCGTGGAAGGGTGAAGCTTTCTTT. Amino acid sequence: CSARFSWKGEAFF.

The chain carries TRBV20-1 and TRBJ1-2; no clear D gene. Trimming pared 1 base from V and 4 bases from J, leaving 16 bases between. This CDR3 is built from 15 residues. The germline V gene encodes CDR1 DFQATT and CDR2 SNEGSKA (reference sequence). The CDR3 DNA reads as TGCAGTGCTAGAGTGGAATCCTACGGGGTCTATGGCTACACCTTC. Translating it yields CSARVESYGVYGYTF.

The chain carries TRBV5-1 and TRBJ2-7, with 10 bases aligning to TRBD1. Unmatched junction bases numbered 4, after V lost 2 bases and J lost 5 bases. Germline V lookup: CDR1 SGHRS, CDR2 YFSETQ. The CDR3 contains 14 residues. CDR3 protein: CASSFIGTGDEQYF. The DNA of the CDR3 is TGCGCCAGCAGCTTTATTGGGACAGGGGACGAGCAGTACTTC.

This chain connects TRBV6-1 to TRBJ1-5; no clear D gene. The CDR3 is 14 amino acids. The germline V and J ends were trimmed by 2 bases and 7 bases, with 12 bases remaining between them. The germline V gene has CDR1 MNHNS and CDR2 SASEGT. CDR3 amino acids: CASSEMRVGQPQHF. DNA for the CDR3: TGTGCCAGCAGTGAAATGAGGGTAGGACAGCCCCAGCATTTT.

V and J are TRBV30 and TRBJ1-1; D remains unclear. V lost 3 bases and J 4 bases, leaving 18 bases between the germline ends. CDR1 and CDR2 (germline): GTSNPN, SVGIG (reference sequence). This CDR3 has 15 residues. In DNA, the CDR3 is TGTGCCTGGAGCCTTACCGGAACTCTGGCCACTGAAGCTTTCTTT. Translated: CAWSLTGTLATEAFF.

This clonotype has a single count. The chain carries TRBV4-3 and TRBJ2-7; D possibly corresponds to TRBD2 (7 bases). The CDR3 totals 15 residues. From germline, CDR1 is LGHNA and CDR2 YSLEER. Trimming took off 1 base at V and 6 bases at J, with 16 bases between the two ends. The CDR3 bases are TGCGCCAGCAGCCAAGGAAGGAGTAGGGGGGGCGAGCAGTACTTC. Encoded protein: CASSQGRSRGGEQYF.

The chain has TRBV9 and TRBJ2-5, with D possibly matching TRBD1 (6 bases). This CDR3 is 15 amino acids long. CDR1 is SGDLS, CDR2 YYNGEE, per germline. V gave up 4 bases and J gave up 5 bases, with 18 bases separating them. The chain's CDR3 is CASSSEPGRGETQYF. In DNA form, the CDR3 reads TGTGCCAGCAGCTCAGAACCGGGAAGGGGGGAGACCCAGTACTTC.

In DNA, the CDR3 is TGTGCCAGCAGCCCGGGGTCGGGGGGAGAGACCCAGTACTTC. Residues: CASSPGSGGETQYF. The J gene is TRBJ2-5, the V gene TRBV9, with TRBD2 identical over 7 bases. CDR3 length: 14 residues. Looked up from germline, CDR1 is SGDLS and CDR2 is YYNGEE. V was clipped by 4 bases and J by 4 bases; unmatched bases: 7. The full variable domain, rest sourced from reference TRBV9 and TRBJ2-5, is DSGVTQTPKHLITATGQRVTLRCSPRSGDLSVYWYQQSLDQGLQFLIQYYNGEERAKGNILERFSAQQFPDLHSELNLSSLELGDSALYFCASSPGSGGETQYFGPGTRLLVL.

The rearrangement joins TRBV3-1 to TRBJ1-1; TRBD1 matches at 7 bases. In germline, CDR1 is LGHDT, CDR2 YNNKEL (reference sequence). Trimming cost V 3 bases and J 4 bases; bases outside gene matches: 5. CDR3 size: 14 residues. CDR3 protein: CASSQTGWTTEAFF. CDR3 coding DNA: TGTGCCAGCAGCCAGACAGGGTGGACCACTGAAGCTTTCTTT.

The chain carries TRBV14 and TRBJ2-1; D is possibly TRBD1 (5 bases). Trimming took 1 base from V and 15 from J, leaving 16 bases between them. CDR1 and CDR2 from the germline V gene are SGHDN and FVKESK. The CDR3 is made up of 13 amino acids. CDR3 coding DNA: TGTGCCAGCAGCCAAGGATCCATAAGGGGCCCGTTCTTC. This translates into CASSQGSIRGPFF.

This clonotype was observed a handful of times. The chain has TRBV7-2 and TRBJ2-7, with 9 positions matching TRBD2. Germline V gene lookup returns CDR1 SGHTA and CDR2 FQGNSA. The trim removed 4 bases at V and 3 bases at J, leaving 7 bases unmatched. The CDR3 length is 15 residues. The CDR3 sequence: CASSSAGLANYEQYF. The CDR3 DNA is TGTGCCAGCAGCTCGGCGGGACTAGCCAACTACGAGCAGTACTTC.

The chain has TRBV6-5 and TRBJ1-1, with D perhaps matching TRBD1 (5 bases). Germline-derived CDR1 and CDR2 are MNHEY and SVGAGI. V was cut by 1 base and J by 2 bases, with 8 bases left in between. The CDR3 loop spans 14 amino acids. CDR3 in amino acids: CASSYLRGNTEAFF. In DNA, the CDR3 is TGTGCCAGCAGTTACTTGAGGGGTAACACTGAAGCTTTCTTT.

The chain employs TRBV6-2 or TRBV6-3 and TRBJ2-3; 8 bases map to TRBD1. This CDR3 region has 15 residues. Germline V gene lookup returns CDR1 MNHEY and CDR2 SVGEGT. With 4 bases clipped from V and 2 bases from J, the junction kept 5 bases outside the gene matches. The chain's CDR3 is CASSSSGQVTDTQYF. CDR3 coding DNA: TGTGCCAGCAGTTCATCGGGACAGGTCACAGATACGCAGTATTTT.

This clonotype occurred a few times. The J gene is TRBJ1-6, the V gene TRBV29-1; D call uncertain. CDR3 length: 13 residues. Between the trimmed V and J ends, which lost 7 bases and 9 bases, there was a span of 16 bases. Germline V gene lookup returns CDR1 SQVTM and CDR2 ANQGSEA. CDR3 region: CSAQLGGGSPLHF. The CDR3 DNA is TGCAGCGCTCAGTTGGGCGGTGGTTCACCCCTCCACTTT.

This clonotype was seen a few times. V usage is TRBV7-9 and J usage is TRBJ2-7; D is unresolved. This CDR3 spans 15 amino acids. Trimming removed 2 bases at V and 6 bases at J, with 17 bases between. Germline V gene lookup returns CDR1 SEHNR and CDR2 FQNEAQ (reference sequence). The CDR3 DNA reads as TGTGCCAGCAGCTTAACTTCAGGTTTAGATCCCGAGCAGTACTTC. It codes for CASSLTSGLDPEQYF.

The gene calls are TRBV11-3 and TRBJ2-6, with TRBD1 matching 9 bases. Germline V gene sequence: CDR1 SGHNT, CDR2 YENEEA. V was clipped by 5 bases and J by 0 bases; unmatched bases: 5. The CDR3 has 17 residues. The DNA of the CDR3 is TGTGCCAGCAGCCCCGGGACAGGGAGCTCTGGGGCCAACGTCCTGACTTTC. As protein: CASSPGTGSSGANVLTF.

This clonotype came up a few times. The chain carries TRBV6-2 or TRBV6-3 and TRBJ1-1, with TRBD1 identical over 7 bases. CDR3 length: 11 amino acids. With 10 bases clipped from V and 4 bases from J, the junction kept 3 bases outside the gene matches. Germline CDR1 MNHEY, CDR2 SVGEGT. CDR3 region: CATRQGTEAFF. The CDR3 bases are TGTGCCACACGACAGGGCACTGAAGCTTTCTTT.

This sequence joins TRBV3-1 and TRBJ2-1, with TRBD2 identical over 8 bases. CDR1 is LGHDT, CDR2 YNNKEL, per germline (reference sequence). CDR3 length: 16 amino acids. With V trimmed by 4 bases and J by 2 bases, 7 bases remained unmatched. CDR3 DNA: TGTGCCAGCAGCCCCTTAAGCGGGGGCCCCTACAATGAGCAGTTCTTC. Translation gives CASSPLSGGPYNEQFF.

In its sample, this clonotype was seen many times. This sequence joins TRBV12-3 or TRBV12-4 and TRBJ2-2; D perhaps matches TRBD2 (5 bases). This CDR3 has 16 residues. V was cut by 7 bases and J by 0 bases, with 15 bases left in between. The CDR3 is CASTSGVAANTGELFF. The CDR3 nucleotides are TGTGCCAGCACCTCCGGGGTAGCAGCGAACACCGGGGAGCTGTTTTTT.

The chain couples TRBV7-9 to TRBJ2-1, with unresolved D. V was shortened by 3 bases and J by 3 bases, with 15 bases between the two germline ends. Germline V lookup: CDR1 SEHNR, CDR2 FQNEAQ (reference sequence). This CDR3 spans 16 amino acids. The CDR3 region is CASSLDPGIYYNEQFF. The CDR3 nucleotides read TGTGCCAGCAGCTTGGACCCGGGCATTTACTACAATGAGCAGTTCTTC. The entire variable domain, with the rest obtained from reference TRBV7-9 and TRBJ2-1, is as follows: DTGVSQNPRHKITKRGQNVTFRCDPISEHNRLYWYRQTLGQGPEFLTYFQNEAQLEKSRLLSDRFSAERPKGSFSTLEIQRTEQGDSAMYLCASSLDPGIYYNEQFFGPGTRLTVL.

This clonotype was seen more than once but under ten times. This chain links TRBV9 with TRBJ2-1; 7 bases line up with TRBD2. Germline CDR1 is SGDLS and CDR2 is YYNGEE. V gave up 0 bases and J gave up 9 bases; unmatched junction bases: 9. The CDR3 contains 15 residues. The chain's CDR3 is CASSVGLTSDLEQFF. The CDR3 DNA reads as TGTGCCAGCAGCGTAGGCCTTACTAGCGATCTTGAGCAGTTCTTC. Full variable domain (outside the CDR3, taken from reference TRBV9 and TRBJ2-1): DSGVTQTPKHLITATGQRVTLRCSPRSGDLSVYWYQQSLDQGLQFLIQYYNGEERAKGNILERFSAQQFPDLHSELNLSSLELGDSALYFCASSVGLTSDLEQFFGPGTRLTVL.

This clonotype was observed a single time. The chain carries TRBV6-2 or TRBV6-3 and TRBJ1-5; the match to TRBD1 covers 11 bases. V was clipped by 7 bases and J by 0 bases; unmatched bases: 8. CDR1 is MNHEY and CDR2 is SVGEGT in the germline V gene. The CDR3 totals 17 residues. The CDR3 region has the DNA TGTGCCAGCAACGAGGACAGGGGGCTTAATAGCAATCAGCCCCAGCATTTT. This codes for CASNEDRGLNSNQPQHF.

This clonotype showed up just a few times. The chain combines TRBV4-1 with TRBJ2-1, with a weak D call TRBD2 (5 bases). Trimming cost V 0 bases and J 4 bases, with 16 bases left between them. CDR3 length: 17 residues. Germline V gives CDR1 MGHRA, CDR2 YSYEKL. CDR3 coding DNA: TGCGCCAGCAGCCAAGATCGGGATCTACCTCGGTACAATGAGCAGTTCTTC. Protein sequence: CASSQDRDLPRYNEQFF.

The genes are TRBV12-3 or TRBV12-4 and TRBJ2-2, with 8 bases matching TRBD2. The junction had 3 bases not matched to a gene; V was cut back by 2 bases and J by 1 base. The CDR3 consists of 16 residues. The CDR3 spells CASSLPTSENTGELFF. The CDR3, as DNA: TGTGCCAGCAGTTTACCGACTAGCGAGAACACCGGGGAGCTGTTTTTT.

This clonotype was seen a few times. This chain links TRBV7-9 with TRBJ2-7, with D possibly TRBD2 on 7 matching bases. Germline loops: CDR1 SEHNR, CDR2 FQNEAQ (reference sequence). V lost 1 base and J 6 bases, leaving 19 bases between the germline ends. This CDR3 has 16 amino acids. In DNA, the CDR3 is TGTGCCAGCAGCTTAGTTGGGGGGGGCCCCTCTAGCGAGCAGTACTTC. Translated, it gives CASSLVGGGPSSEQYF.

CDR3 sequence reads: CASSLVTGMEAFF. CDR3 bases: TGTGCCAGCAGCTTAGTTACGGGGATGGAAGCTTTCTTT. The chain has TRBV7-2 and TRBJ1-1; D not certain. The CDR3 extends over 13 amino acids. CDR1 SGHTA and CDR2 FQGNSA come from the germline V gene. V lost 1 base to trimming and J lost 8 bases, with 11 bases between them.

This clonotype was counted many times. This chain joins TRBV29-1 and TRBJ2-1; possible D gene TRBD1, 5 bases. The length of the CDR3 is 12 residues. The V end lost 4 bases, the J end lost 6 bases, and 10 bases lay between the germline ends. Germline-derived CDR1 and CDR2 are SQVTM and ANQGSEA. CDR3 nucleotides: TGCAGCGTTGGGGAAGGGGTCAATGAGCAGTTCTTC. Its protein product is CSVGEGVNEQFF.